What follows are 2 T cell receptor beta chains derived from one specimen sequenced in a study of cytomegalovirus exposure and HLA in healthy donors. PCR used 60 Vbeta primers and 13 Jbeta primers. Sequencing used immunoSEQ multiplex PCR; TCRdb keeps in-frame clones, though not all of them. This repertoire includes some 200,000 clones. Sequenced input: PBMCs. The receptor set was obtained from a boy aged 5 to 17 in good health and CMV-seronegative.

The CDR3 sequence: CASSQRPRPAGTDTQYF. CDR3 DNA: TGCGCCAGCAGCCAGCGGCCTCGGCCAGCTGGTACAGATACGCAGTATTTT. V and J are TRBV4-1 and TRBJ2-3; D unresolved. The CDR3 sequence is 17 residues long. Trimming took off 3 bases at V and 3 bases at J, with 19 bases between the two ends. Looked up from germline, CDR1 is MGHRA and CDR2 is YSYEKL.

CDR3 coding DNA: TGTGCCAGCAGCTCAGACAGGGGGGCTAACACCGGGGAGCTGTTTTTT. This codes for CASSSDRGANTGELFF. The chain joins TRBV7-9 to TRBJ2-2; TRBD1 matches at 9 bases. The CDR3 totals 16 residues. The germline CDR1 and CDR2 sequences are SEHNR and FQNEAQ (reference sequence). With 4 bases clipped from V and 2 bases from J, the junction kept 5 bases outside the gene matches.